These 21 T cell receptor beta chains were sequenced from one sample in a study of cytomegalovirus exposure and HLA in healthy donors. PCR used 60 Vbeta primers and 13 Jbeta primers. Assay: immunoSEQ multiplex PCR; the TCRdb copy retains only in-frame clones and omits some. The table shows roughly 150,000 clones, with more than 80% occurring only once. Sequencing was done on a sample of PBMCs. The receptors were gathered from a woman in her late teens or twenties in good health and CMV-seronegative.

The chain has TRBV29-1 and TRBJ2-2; 12 bases are shared with TRBD1. V shed 5 bases and J 0 bases; nucleotides not matched to a gene: 4. Germline CDR1 is SQVTM and CDR2 is ANQGSEA. The CDR3 runs to 16 residues. The CDR3: CSVRDRGQTNTGELFF. DNA for the CDR3: TGCAGCGTTAGGGACAGGGGGCAGACGAACACCGGGGAGCTGTTTTTT.

The chain joins TRBV18 to TRBJ2-7, with TRBD1 matching 8 bases. Losses at the gene ends were 0 bases for V and 2 bases for J; bases not matched to a gene: 3. CDR1 and CDR2 (germline): KGHSH, LQKENI. The CDR3 has 15 residues. CDR3 DNA: TGTGCCAGCTCACCACCGGGACAGGCCCCCTACGAGCAGTACTTC. This sequence encodes CASSPPGQAPYEQYF.

This chain joins TRBV4-1 and TRBJ2-2; D not certain. This CDR3 spans 15 amino acids. Germline CDR1 and CDR2: MGHRA and YSYEKL. V was shortened by 4 bases and J by 4 bases, with 13 bases between the two germline ends. The CDR3 DNA reads TGCGCCAGCAGCCTCTTACGTTGGCCCACCGGGGAGCTGTTTTTT. This gives the protein CASSLLRWPTGELFF.

This rearrangement joins TRBV5-6 to TRBJ1-4, with D tentatively TRBD1 (5 bases). Per the germline V gene, CDR1 is SGHDT and CDR2 is YYEEEE. V was shortened by 2 bases and J by 7 bases, with 18 bases between the two germline ends. The CDR3 contains 16 residues. CDR3 sequence (DNA): TGTGCCAGCAGCTTATTTGGGGGAGGTAGAGTTGAAAAACTGTTTTTT. Protein: CASSLFGGGRVEKLFF.

The chain recombines TRBV15 with TRBJ2-1, with TRBD2 identical over 10 bases. Trimming cost V 0 bases and J 5 bases; bases outside gene matches: 1. CDR3 size: 15 residues. Per the germline V gene, CDR1 is LNHNV and CDR2 is YYDKDF (reference sequence). CDR3 DNA: TGTGCCACCAGCAGAGAGCTAGCGGGAGACAATGAGCAGTTCTTC. This encodes CATSRELAGDNEQFF.

This clone showed up just once. The gene calls are TRBV6-5 and TRBJ1-2; 8 bases map to TRBD1. Germline assignment: CDR1 MNHEY and CDR2 SVGAGI. J lost 4 bases, V lost 2 bases, and 6 bases had no gene match. The CDR3 consists of 15 residues. The CDR3 loop reads CASSYAGGSGYGYTF. CDR3 nucleotide sequence: TGTGCCAGCAGTTACGCAGGGGGCTCTGGCTATGGCTACACCTTC.

This clone has just one count. The rearrangement links TRBV5-1 to TRBJ1-2; 7 bases align to TRBD1. V dropped 0 bases and J dropped 0; count of bases not matched to a gene: 5. CDR1 SGHRS and CDR2 YFSETQ come from the germline V gene. The CDR3 is 16 residues long. CDR3 in amino acids: CASSLDPTGPNYGYTF. For the CDR3, the DNA is TGCGCCAGCAGCTTGGACCCGACAGGGCCTAACTATGGCTACACCTTC.

In regard to this clone: At the DNA level, this CDR3 is encoded by other sequences in the same sample as well. The chain has TRBV7-9 and TRBJ2-7; no clear D. The CDR3 sequence is 12 residues long. Between the trimmed V and J ends, which lost 1 base and 6 bases, there was a span of 7 bases. CDR1 is SEHNR, CDR2 FQNEAQ, per germline (reference sequence). CDR3 DNA sequence: TGTGCCAGCAGCTTAGGAGGCTCCGAGCAGTACTTC. It yields the protein CASSLGGSEQYF.

The rearrangement joins TRBV19 to TRBJ2-5; possible D gene TRBD2, 5 bases. The CDR3 has 14 residues. Trimming left V 5 bases short and J 2 bases short, with 12 bases between. CDR1 LNHDA and CDR2 SQIVND come from the germline V gene (reference sequence). The CDR3 spells CASSPPGMQETQYF. DNA for the CDR3: TGTGCCAGTAGTCCCCCCGGGATGCAAGAGACCCAGTACTTC.

The chain carries TRBV5-8 and TRBJ1-6, with a weak D call TRBD1 (6 bases). The CDR3 is made up of 20 amino acids. The germline gives CDR1 SGHTS, CDR2 YDEGEE. With 1 base removed from V and 0 bases from J, the gap between germline ends came to 20 bases. The CDR3 spells CASSLFIIRGGLSYNSPLHF. The DNA for the CDR3 is TGTGCCAGCAGCTTGTTTATTATACGGGGGGGCCTCTCCTATAATTCACCCCTCCACTTT.

The V call is TRBV7-8, the J call TRBJ2-5, with 11 bases identical to TRBD2. The CDR3 is made up of 17 amino acids. With 5 bases clipped from V and 1 base from J, the junction kept 9 bases outside the gene matches. Per germline, CDR1 SGHVS and CDR2 FQNEAQ. The CDR3 loop reads CASSILIAGGFQETQYF. CDR3 bases: TGTGCCAGCAGCATTCTGATAGCGGGGGGGTTCCAAGAGACCCAGTACTTC.

This chain links TRBV11-2 with TRBJ2-7; 7 nucleotides agree with TRBD1. This CDR3 has 14 residues. Germline V gene lookup returns CDR1 SGHAT and CDR2 FQNNGV. Trimming cost V 4 bases and J 7 bases; bases outside gene matches: 10. The CDR3 nucleotides are TGTGCCAGCAGCTCCGTGGACAGGCCTGGGGAGCAGTACTTC. It codes for CASSSVDRPGEQYF.

The V gene is TRBV10-3, the J gene TRBJ2-7; maybe TRBD2 (6 bases). The CDR3 is 14 amino acids. Trimming cost V 10 bases and J 7 bases, with 23 bases left between them. Germline V gene data show CDR1 as ENHRY and CDR2 as SYGVKD. The CDR3 reads CASHNTVGGSEQYF. The DNA for the CDR3 is TGTGCCAGCCACAATACGGTGGGAGGCAGTGAGCAGTACTTC.

The V call is TRBV6-5, the J call TRBJ2-3; D ambiguous. This CDR3 is built from 14 residues. Germline V CDR1 and CDR2: MNHEY, SVGAGI. V was shortened by 0 bases and J by 3 bases, with 7 bases between the two germline ends. The CDR3 protein is CASSYSSVTDTQYF. CDR3 nucleotide sequence: TGTGCCAGCAGTTACTCCAGCGTAACAGATACGCAGTATTTT.

The rearrangement joins TRBV6-5 to TRBJ2-7; 7 positions agree with TRBD2. V trimming: 4 bases; J trimming: 1 base; junction bases outside the gene matches: 4. This CDR3 has 14 residues. Germline assignment: CDR1 MNHEY and CDR2 SVGAGI. CDR3 DNA: TGTGCCAGCAGTTTCCTAGCGGCTTCCTACGAGCAGTACTTC. Translating gives CASSFLAASYEQYF.

This clone has only one observation. This sequence joins TRBV9 and TRBJ1-2, with D uncertain. Trimming removed 3 bases at V and 10 bases at J, with 16 bases between. The CDR3 runs to 13 residues. The germline gives CDR1 SGDLS, CDR2 YYNGEE. The DNA for the CDR3 is TGTGCCAGCAGCGGATCACCCTGGGCCTACTACACCTTC. Protein sequence: CASSGSPWAYYTF.

The chain has TRBV7-3 and TRBJ2-3; maybe TRBD2 (6 bases). The CDR3 runs 16 residues. With 5 bases removed from V and 1 base from J, the gap between germline ends came to 16 bases. Germline assignment: CDR1 SGHTA and CDR2 FQGTGA. The CDR3 bases are TGTGCCAGCAGCCCTCATAGCGGTGTCGGCACAGATACGCAGTATTTT. Protein sequence: CASSPHSGVGTDTQYF.

The chain has TRBV5-1 and TRBJ2-3; 7 nucleotides match TRBD2. Germline loops: CDR1 SGHRS, CDR2 YFSETQ. The length of the CDR3 is 16 residues. V lost 2 bases to trimming and J lost 4 bases; unmatched junction nucleotides: 10. The CDR3: CASSLMGGSTADTQYF. The CDR3 coding sequence is TGCGCCAGCAGCTTAATGGGCGGGAGTACGGCAGATACGCAGTATTTT.

The chain links TRBV10-2 to TRBJ2-2; TRBD2 matches 12 bases. Germline lookup yields CDR1 WSHSY and CDR2 SAAADI. The CDR3 sequence is 16 residues long. Trimming cost V 5 bases and J 3 bases; bases outside gene matches: 4. The CDR3 DNA follows: TGCGCCAGCAGTACCGGACTAGCGGGGTACACCGGGGAGCTGTTTTTT. This codes for CASSTGLAGYTGELFF.

The V gene is TRBV5-1, the J gene TRBJ1-1, with TRBD1 as a possible D gene (5 bases). The CDR3 extends over 14 amino acids. Germline-derived CDR1 and CDR2 are SGHRS and YFSETQ. V was cut by 6 bases and J by 1 base, with 13 bases left in between. The CDR3 sequence is CASMEWGTNTEAFF. DNA of the CDR3: TGCGCCAGCATGGAATGGGGCACGAACACTGAAGCTTTCTTT.

The chain joins TRBV19 to TRBJ1-1; D unresolved. Germline CDR1 LNHDA, CDR2 SQIVND (reference sequence). V lost 9 bases to trimming and J lost 4 bases, with 15 bases between them. The CDR3 contains 13 residues. The DNA for the CDR3 is TGTGCCAGCAAGGGAGGGTTTGGCACTGAAGCTTTCTTT. It translates to CASKGGFGTEAFF.